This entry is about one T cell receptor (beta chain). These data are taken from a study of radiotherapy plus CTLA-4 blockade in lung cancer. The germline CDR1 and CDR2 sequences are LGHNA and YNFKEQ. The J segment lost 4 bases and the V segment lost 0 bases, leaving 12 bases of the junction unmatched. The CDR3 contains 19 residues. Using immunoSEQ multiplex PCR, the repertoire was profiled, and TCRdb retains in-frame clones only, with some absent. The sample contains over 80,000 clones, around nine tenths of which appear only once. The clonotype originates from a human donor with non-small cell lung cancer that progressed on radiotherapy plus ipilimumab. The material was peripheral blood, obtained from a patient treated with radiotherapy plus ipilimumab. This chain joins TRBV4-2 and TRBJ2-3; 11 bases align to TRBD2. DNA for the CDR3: TGTGCCAGCAGCCAAGATTACCTGGCTAGCGGGGGGAGCGCAGATACGCAGTATTTT. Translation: CASSQDYLASGGSADTQYF.